The sequence of this TCR beta chain was determined in a study of shared clonotypes between healthy human individuals. Naive CD8 cells were CD45RO-negative, positively selected for CCR7, excluding terminally differentiated effector memory CD45RA+ cells. V shed 5 bases and J 3 bases; nucleotides not matched to a gene: 9. The length of the CDR3 is 17 residues. CDR1 is MDHEN, CDR2 SYDVKM, per germline. TCRdb's table, derived via immunoSEQ multiplex PCR, lists solely in-frame clones and lacks some. The sample includes about 590,000 clones, roughly 96% seen only once; the top ten take 0.11%. The sequencing input was naive CD8+ T cells sorted from blood. This clonotype originated in a young woman in good health. The V gene is TRBV28, the J gene TRBJ2-3; 12 positions match TRBD2. CDR3 sequence reads: CASSPRLAGDPTDTQYF. CDR3 sequence (DNA): TGTGCCAGCAGTCCACGACTAGCGGGAGACCCTACAGATACGCAGTATTTT. Variable domain in full (rest from reference TRBV28 and TRBJ2-3): DVKVTQSSRYLVKRTGEKVFLECVQDMDHENMFWYRQDPGLGLRLIYFSYDVKMKEKGDIPEGYSVSREKKERFSLILESASTNQTSMYLCASSPRLAGDPTDTQYFGPGTRLTVL.